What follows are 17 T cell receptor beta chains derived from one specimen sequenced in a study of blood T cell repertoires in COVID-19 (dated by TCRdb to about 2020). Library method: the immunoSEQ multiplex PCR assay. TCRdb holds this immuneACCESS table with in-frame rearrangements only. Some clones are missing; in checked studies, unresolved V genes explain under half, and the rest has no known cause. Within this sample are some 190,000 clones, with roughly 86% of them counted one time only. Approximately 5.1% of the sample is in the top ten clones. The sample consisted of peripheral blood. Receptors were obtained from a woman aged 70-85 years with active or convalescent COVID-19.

CDR3 residues: CSASASADTQYF. Written as DNA, the CDR3 is TGCAGTGCTAGTGCTTCGGCAGATACGCAGTATTTT. This chain connects TRBV20-1 to TRBJ2-3; D remains ambiguous. This CDR3 is 12 amino acids long. The germline gives CDR1 DFQATT, CDR2 SNEGSKA (reference sequence). V was clipped by 3 bases and J by 4 bases, with 8 bases between them.

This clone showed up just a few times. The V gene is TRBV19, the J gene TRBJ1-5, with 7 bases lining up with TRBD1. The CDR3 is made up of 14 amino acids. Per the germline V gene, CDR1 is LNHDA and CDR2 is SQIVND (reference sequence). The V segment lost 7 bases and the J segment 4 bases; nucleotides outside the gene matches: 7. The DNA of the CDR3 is TGTGCCAGTACCCCGGACAGGCTTAATCAGCCCCAGCATTTT. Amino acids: CASTPDRLNQPQHF. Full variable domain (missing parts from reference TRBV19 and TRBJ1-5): DGGITQSPKYLFRKEGQNVTLSCEQNLNHDAMYWYRQDPGQGLRLIYYSQIVNDFQKGDIAEGYSVSREKKESFPLTVTSAQKNPTAFYLCASTPDRLNQPQHFGDGTRLSIL.

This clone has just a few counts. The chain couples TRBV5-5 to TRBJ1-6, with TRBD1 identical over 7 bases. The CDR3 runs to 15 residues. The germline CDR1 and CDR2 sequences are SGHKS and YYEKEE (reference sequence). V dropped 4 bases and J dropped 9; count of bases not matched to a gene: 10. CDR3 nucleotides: TGTGCCAGCAGCGGGGGACAGAACTTCCTTTCACCCCTCCACTTT. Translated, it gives CASSGGQNFLSPLHF.

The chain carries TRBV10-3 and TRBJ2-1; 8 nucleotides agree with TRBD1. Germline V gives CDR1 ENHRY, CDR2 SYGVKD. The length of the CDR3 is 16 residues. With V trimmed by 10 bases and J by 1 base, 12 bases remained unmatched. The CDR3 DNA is TGTGCCACCGCAAACTCCGACAGGGGTTCCTACAATGAGCAGTTCTTC. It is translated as CATANSDRGSYNEQFF.

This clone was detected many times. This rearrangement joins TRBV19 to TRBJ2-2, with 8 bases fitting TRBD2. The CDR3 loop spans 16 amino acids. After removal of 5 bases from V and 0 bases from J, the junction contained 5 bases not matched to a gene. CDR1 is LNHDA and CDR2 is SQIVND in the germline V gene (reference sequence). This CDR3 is CASSAAGGANTGELFF. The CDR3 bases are TGTGCCAGTAGTGCGGCGGGAGGCGCGAACACCGGGGAGCTGTTTTTT.

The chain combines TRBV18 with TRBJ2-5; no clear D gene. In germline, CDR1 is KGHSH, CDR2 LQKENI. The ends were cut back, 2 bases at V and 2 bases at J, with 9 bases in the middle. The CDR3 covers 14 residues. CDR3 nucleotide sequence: TGTGCCAGCTCACCAAGTCAGTTACAAGAGACCCAGTACTTC. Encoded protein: CASSPSQLQETQYF. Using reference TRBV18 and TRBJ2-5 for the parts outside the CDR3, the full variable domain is NAGVMQNPRHLVRRRGQEARLRCSPMKGHSHVYWYRQLPEEGLKFMVYLQKENIIDESGMPKERFSAEFPKEGPSILRIQQVVRGDSAAYFCASSPSQLQETQYFGPGTRLLVL.

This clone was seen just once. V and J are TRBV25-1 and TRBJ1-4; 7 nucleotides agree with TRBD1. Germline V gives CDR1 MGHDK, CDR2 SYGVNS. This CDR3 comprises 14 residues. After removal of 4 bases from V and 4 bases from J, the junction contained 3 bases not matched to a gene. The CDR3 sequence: CASSAGTVNEKLFF. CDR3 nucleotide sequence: TGTGCCAGCAGTGCCGGGACAGTTAATGAAAAACTGTTTTTT.

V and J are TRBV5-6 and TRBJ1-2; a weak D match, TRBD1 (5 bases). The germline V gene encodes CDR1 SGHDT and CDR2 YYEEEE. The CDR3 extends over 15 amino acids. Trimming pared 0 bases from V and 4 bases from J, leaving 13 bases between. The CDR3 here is CASSLAPGKAYGYTF. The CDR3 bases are TGTGCCAGCAGCTTGGCCCCAGGGAAGGCCTATGGCTACACCTTC.

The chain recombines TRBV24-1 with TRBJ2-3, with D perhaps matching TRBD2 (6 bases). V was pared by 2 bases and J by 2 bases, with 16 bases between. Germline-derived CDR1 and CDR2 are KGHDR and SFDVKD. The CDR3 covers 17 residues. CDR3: CATSDYSTGVPTDTQYF. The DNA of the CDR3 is TGTGCCACCAGTGATTATTCTACGGGAGTTCCCACAGATACGCAGTATTTT.

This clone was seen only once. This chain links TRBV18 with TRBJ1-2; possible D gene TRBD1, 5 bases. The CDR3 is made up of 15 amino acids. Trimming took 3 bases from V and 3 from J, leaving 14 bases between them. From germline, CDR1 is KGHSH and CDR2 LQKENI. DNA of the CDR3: TGTGCCAGCTCACCTGGGGCAGGGCCGGACTATGGCTACACCTTC. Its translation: CASSPGAGPDYGYTF. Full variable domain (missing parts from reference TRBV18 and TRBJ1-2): NAGVMQNPRHLVRRRGQEARLRCSPMKGHSHVYWYRQLPEEGLKFMVYLQKENIIDESGMPKERFSAEFPKEGPSILRIQQVVRGDSAAYFCASSPGAGPDYGYTFGSGTRLTVV.

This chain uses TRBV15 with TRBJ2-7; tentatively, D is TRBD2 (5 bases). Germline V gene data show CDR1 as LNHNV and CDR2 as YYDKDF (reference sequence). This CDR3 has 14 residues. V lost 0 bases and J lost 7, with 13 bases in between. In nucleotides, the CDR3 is TGTGCCACCAGCAGAGACGAGGGATTGAAAGAGCAGTACTTC. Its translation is CATSRDEGLKEQYF.

The CDR3 is CSGGQGRYGYTF. The CDR3 bases are TGCAGCGGCGGACAGGGTCGGTATGGCTACACCTTC. V is TRBV29-1 and J is TRBJ1-2, with TRBD1 identical over 8 bases. After removal of 7 bases from V and 5 bases from J, the junction contained 6 bases not matched to a gene. This CDR3 region has 12 residues. The germline V gene has CDR1 SQVTM and CDR2 ANQGSEA. Looking up the rest from reference TRBV29-1 and TRBJ1-2 gives the full variable domain: SAVISQKPSRDICQRGTSLTIQCQVDSQVTMMFWYRQQPGQSLTLIATANQGSEATYESGFVIDKFPISRPNLTFSTLTVSNMSPEDSSIYLCSGGQGRYGYTFGSGTRLTVV.

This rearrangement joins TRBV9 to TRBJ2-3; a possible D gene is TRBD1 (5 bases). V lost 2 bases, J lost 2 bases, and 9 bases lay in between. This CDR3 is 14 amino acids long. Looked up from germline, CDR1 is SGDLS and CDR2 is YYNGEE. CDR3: CASSVGQNTDTQYF. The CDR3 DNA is TGTGCCAGCAGCGTGGGGCAGAACACAGATACGCAGTATTTT.

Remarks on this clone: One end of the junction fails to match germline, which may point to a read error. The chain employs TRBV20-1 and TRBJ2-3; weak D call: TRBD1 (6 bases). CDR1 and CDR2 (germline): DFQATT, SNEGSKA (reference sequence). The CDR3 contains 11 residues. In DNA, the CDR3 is TGCAGTGCCTCTAGGGGGACAACCCTTTGGTTT. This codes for CSASRGTTLWF.

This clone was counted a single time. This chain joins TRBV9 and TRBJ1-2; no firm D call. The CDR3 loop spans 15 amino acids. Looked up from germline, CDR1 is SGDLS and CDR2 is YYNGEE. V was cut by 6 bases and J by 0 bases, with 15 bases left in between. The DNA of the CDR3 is TGTGCCAGCACTCCAGTTGGCGGGTCTAACTATGGCTACACCTTC. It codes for CASTPVGGSNYGYTF.

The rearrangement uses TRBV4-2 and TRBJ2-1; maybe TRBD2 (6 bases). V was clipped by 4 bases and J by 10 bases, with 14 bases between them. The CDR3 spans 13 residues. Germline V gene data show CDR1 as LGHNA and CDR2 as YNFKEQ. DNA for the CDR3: TGTGCCAGCAGCCTTGGGACTGACTGGGAGCAGTTCTTC. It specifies CASSLGTDWEQFF.

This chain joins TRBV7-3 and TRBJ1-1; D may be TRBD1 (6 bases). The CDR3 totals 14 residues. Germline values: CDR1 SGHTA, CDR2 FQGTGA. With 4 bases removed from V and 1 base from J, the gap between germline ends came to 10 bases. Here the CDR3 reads CASSSQTGNTEAFF. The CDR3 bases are TGTGCCAGCAGCTCCCAGACAGGGAACACTGAAGCTTTCTTT.